The 30 T cell receptor beta chains in this list originate from one sample, sequenced in a study of T-cell memory formation after mild COVID-19. Each CDR3 protein is one row after TCRdb ran MiXCR on the 5' RACE reads. Among about 340,000 distinct CDR3 sequences listed, about an eighth were seen once. Sequencing was carried out using PBMCs or a T cell subset sorted from them (not recorded which). The receptors stem from a man aged 18 to 30 who had mild COVID-19 (a few samples of this study predate the infection). Cell type and time point are not known.

This clonotype was detected a few times. The rearrangement joins TRBV10-3 to TRBJ1-2, with D tentatively TRBD1 (6 bases). The CDR3 loop spans 14 amino acids. CDR1 and CDR2 from the germline V gene are ENHRY and SYGVKD. V was clipped by 3 bases and J by 4 bases, with 12 bases between them. As DNA, the CDR3 is TGTGCCATCAGTGATGGACAGCACCTCTATGGCTACACCTTC. This codes for CAISDGQHLYGYTF.

The V and J genes are TRBV28 and TRBJ1-4; tentatively, D is TRBD1 (5 bases). From germline, CDR1 is MDHEN and CDR2 SYDVKM. This CDR3 is built from 14 residues. V lost 4 bases and J 8 bases, leaving 14 bases between the germline ends. The CDR3 DNA reads as TGTGCCAGCAGTTCAAGGGACCCAGGGGAAAAACTGTTTTTT. Residues: CASSSRDPGEKLFF.

The chain carries TRBV12-3 or TRBV12-4 and TRBJ1-3; 8 bases align to TRBD1. CDR3 length: 15 residues. J gave up 2 bases and V 4 bases, and 4 bases lay outside the gene matches. In DNA form, the CDR3 reads TGTGCCAGCAGTTATGACAGGGGAACTGGAAACACCATATATTTT. It codes for CASSYDRGTGNTIYF.

This clonotype was seen repeatedly, ten times or more. The V and J genes are TRBV7-2 and TRBJ2-5; 8 nucleotides agree with TRBD1. The CDR3 has 18 amino acids. Germline values: CDR1 SGHTA, CDR2 FQGNSA. V lost 0 bases, J lost 2 bases, and 11 bases stayed unmatched. The CDR3 reads CASSLAYRGTGIQETQYF. CDR3 nucleotide sequence: TGTGCCAGCAGCTTAGCGTACAGGGGGACGGGGATACAAGAGACCCAGTACTTC.

This clonotype was detected a few times. The rearrangement joins TRBV7-2 to TRBJ1-5; D perhaps matches TRBD1 (6 bases). Looked up from germline, CDR1 is SGHTA and CDR2 is FQGNSA. CDR3 size: 14 residues. Between the trimmed V and J ends, which lost 5 bases and 7 bases, there was a span of 15 bases. DNA for the CDR3: TGTGCCAGCAGCGTCTTGGCCCAGGGGCAGCCCCAGCATTTT. It encodes CASSVLAQGQPQHF.

This clonotype has just a few counts. This chain joins TRBV5-1 and TRBJ2-4; 10 bases align to TRBD1. This CDR3 comprises 16 residues. The junction had 16 bases not matched to a gene; V was cut back by 4 bases and J by 12 bases. Germline V gene data show CDR1 as SGHRS and CDR2 as YFSETQ. The CDR3 sequence: CASSPWTGGDSNDQYF. In DNA, the CDR3 is TGCGCCAGCAGCCCCTGGACAGGGGGGGACAGTAATGATCAGTACTTC.

In this sample, this clonotype turned up a few times. The chain is built from TRBV24-1 and TRBJ2-5, with 9 bases matching TRBD1. CDR1 is KGHDR and CDR2 is SFDVKD in the germline V gene. This CDR3 contains 15 residues. V was clipped by 4 bases and J by 5 bases; unmatched bases: 7. CDR3 bases: TGTGCCACCAGTGAGGGGGGGACAGGGAAGGAGACCCAGTACTTC. It yields the protein CATSEGGTGKETQYF.

This chain connects TRBV4-3 to TRBJ1-4, with TRBD1 identical over 7 bases. This CDR3 is 15 amino acids long. Germline V gives CDR1 LGHNA, CDR2 YSLEER. After removal of 0 bases from V and 6 bases from J, the junction contained 4 bases not matched to a gene. The CDR3 bases are TGCGCCAGCAGCCAAGATCAAGGGGGCGATGAAAAACTGTTTTTT. This codes for CASSQDQGGDEKLFF.

This clonotype was found a few times. The chain combines TRBV20-1 with TRBJ2-1, with TRBD2 as a possible D gene (5 bases). With 6 bases removed from V and 0 bases from J, the gap between germline ends came to 15 bases. From germline, CDR1 is DFQATT and CDR2 SNEGSKA (reference sequence). There are 15 residues in the CDR3. The CDR3 sequence is CSAADPSLSYNEQFF. As DNA, the CDR3 is TGCAGTGCGGCAGACCCTAGCCTCTCCTACAATGAGCAGTTCTTC.

V is TRBV6-2 or TRBV6-3 and J is TRBJ2-3, with 8 bases matching TRBD2. The CDR3 is made up of 13 amino acids. The germline V gene encodes CDR1 MNHEY and CDR2 SVGEGT. The V gene end was trimmed by 8 bases and the J gene end by 9 bases; junction bases not matched to a gene: 10. DNA for the CDR3: TGTGCCAGCTGGTACCGGGGGGGCTGGACGCAGTATTTT. Protein product: CASWYRGGWTQYF.

The chain uses TRBV15 and TRBJ1-5, with D unclear. With 0 bases removed from V and 6 bases from J, the gap between germline ends came to 3 bases. CDR1 and CDR2 from the germline V gene are LNHNV and YYDKDF (reference sequence). The CDR3 has 12 amino acids. CDR3 sequence: CATSRDSQPQHF. The CDR3 bases are TGTGCCACCAGCAGAGATTCTCAGCCCCAGCATTTT.

The chain has TRBV13 and TRBJ1-5, with no clear D. Trimming left V 3 bases short and J 8 bases short, with 11 bases between. The CDR3 consists of 13 residues. From germline, CDR1 is PRHDT and CDR2 FYEKMQ (reference sequence). The CDR3 region has the DNA TGTGCCAGCAGCTTCCGCCGGCGGAAGCCCCAGCATTTT. This encodes CASSFRRRKPQHF.

The sample holds many counts of this clonotype. CDR3 DNA sequence: TGTGCCAGCAGCTGGCGTGGAAGTGGCTACACCTTC. Protein product: CASSWRGSGYTF. The genes are TRBV7-9 and TRBJ1-2; D is unresolved. The CDR3 covers 12 residues. V dropped 4 bases and J dropped 7 bases, with 10 bases sitting between them. Germline V gene data show CDR1 as SEHNR and CDR2 as FQNEAQ (reference sequence).

There are many counts of this clonotype. V usage is TRBV4-2 and J usage is TRBJ1-1; weak D call: TRBD1 (5 bases). The CDR3 is made up of 15 amino acids. In germline, CDR1 is LGHNA, CDR2 YNFKEQ. V was clipped by 3 bases and J by 2 bases, with 13 bases between them. The CDR3 reads CASSHGGVSNTEAFF. The CDR3, as DNA: TGTGCCAGCAGCCATGGAGGGGTTAGTAACACTGAAGCTTTCTTT.

Here the CDR3 DNA reads TGTGCCAGCAGCGCCCCTCGGGGGCAGGGGAGCTATGGCTACACCTTC. Amino acid sequence: CASSAPRGQGSYGYTF. V and J are TRBV2 and TRBJ1-2; a possible D gene is TRBD1 (6 bases). This CDR3 comprises 16 residues. Germline CDR1 reads SNHLY; CDR2 reads FYNNEI. V lost 6 bases to trimming and J lost 4 bases, with 21 bases between them.

This clonotype was picked up a small number of times. This chain links TRBV10-3 with TRBJ2-2; D is unclear. With 0 bases removed from V and 6 bases from J, the gap between germline ends came to 5 bases. The germline gives CDR1 ENHRY, CDR2 SYGVKD. The CDR3 contains 13 residues. The CDR3 DNA sequence: TGTGCCATCAGTGAGTCGGAGTCCGGGGAGCTGTTTTTT. It is translated as CAISESESGELFF.

This clonotype was recorded at least ten times. This chain connects TRBV20-1 to TRBJ2-3; D might be TRBD2 (6 bases). This CDR3 comprises 12 residues. The ends were cut back, 4 bases at V and 4 bases at J, with 9 bases in the middle. Germline CDR1 DFQATT, CDR2 SNEGSKA (reference sequence). The CDR3 nucleotides read TGCAGTGCTACGACTAGGGCAGATACGCAGTATTTT. Translated: CSATTRADTQYF.

This chain joins TRBV9 and TRBJ1-1, with D maybe TRBD1 (6 bases). The V gene lost 4 bases and the J gene lost 6 bases, with 13 bases spanning the gap. The CDR3 length is 13 residues. Germline V gives CDR1 SGDLS, CDR2 YYNGEE. The CDR3 reads CASSPKDSSEAFF. In DNA form, the CDR3 reads TGTGCCAGCAGCCCTAAGGACAGCTCTGAAGCTTTCTTT.

This clonotype was detected ten times or more. The rearrangement links TRBV3-1 to TRBJ2-4; possibly TRBD1 for D (5 bases). The V and J ends lost 0 bases and 7 bases respectively, with 7 bases between them. CDR1 LGHDT and CDR2 YNNKEL come from the germline V gene (reference sequence). The CDR3 totals 13 residues. The CDR3 bases are TGTGCCAGCAGCCAAGATTCAGGGAACATTCAGTACTTC. As protein: CASSQDSGNIQYF.

In this sample, this clonotype turned up a few times. This sequence joins TRBV7-2 and TRBJ1-2; 7 nucleotides align to TRBD1. CDR1 and CDR2 from the germline V gene are SGHTA and FQGNSA. The CDR3 sequence is 13 residues long. V was clipped by 3 bases and J by 6 bases; unmatched bases: 4. Here the CDR3 reads CASSLDRRNGYTF. The CDR3 region has the DNA TGTGCCAGCAGCTTGGACAGGAGGAATGGCTACACCTTC.

This clonotype was counted a few times. A single base separates this from a much larger clone, so it may be a read error. The chain uses TRBV7-6 and TRBJ2-2; 11 bases are a match to TRBD1. The CDR3 spans 14 residues. Germline lookup yields CDR1 SGHVS and CDR2 FNYEAQ. The chain's CDR3 is CSSSGQGAAGELFF. In DNA, the CDR3 is TGTTCCAGCAGTGGACAGGGGGCTGCCGGGGAGCTGTTTTTT. Filled out from reference TRBV7-6 and TRBJ2-2, the complete variable domain reads GAGVSQSPRYKVTKRGQDVALRCDPISGHVSLYWYRQALGQGPEFLTYFNYEAQQDKSGLPNDRFSAERPEGSISTLTIQRTEQRDSAMYRCSSSGQGAAGELFFGEGSRLTVL.

Only a few counts were recorded for this clonotype. V gene TRBV12-3 or TRBV12-4 combines with J gene TRBJ2-1, with 9 bases identical to TRBD1. The length of the CDR3 is 15 residues. V was clipped by 5 bases and J by 0 bases; unmatched bases: 2. The CDR3 region has the DNA TGTGCCAGCAGTCAGGGACAGGGCTCCTACAATGAGCAGTTCTTC. Protein product: CASSQGQGSYNEQFF.

This clonotype has just a few counts. This rearrangement joins TRBV18 to TRBJ1-1; D is perhaps TRBD1 (5 bases). The CDR3 has 12 amino acids. The ends were cut back, 5 bases at V and 6 bases at J, with 10 bases in the middle. Germline V lookup: CDR1 KGHSH, CDR2 LQKENI. The CDR3 DNA sequence: TGTGCCAGCTCAAGGGGCACGTCTGAAGCTTTCTTT. Its translation: CASSRGTSEAFF. The variable domain in full, with the rest retrieved from reference TRBV18 and TRBJ1-1, is NAGVMQNPRHLVRRRGQEARLRCSPMKGHSHVYWYRQLPEEGLKFMVYLQKENIIDESGMPKERFSAEFPKEGPSILRIQQVVRGDSAAYFCASSRGTSEAFFGQGTRLTVV.

This clonotype was recorded a few times. The rearrangement uses TRBV5-1 and TRBJ2-7; a weak D match, TRBD1 (5 bases). The germline V and J ends were trimmed by 0 bases and 6 bases, with 10 bases remaining between them. CDR1 and CDR2 from the germline V gene are SGHRS and YFSETQ. The CDR3 is made up of 13 amino acids. The CDR3: CASSLEAGREQYV. The CDR3 region has the DNA TGCGCCAGCAGCTTGGAGGCAGGGCGCGAGCAGTACGTC.

This clonotype was recorded many times. This chain uses TRBV5-1 with TRBJ1-1, with D possibly matching TRBD1 (6 bases). The germline V gene has CDR1 SGHRS and CDR2 YFSETQ. Trimming stripped 5 bases from V and 5 bases from J, with 25 bases between. This CDR3 is built from 17 residues. CDR3 residues: CASRQMTGRGSGTEAFF. DNA for the CDR3: TGCGCCAGCAGACAAATGACAGGTCGAGGATCGGGTACTGAAGCTTTCTTT. Supplemented by reference TRBV5-1 and TRBJ1-1, the full variable domain reads KAGVTQTPRYLIKTRGQQVTLSCSPISGHRSVSWYQQTPGQGLQFLFEYFSETQRNKGNFPGRFSGRQFSNSRSEMNVSTLELGDSALYLCASRQMTGRGSGTEAFFGQGTRLTVV.

This chain connects TRBV6-1 to TRBJ1-6; TRBD1 is a possible D gene (6 bases). Germline loops: CDR1 MNHNS, CDR2 SASEGT. The V end lost 7 bases, the J end lost 4 bases, and 14 bases lay between the germline ends. The CDR3 runs 15 residues. CDR3 in DNA: TGTGCCAGCATTCCCCAAGGGGGTTATAATTCACCCCTCCACTTT. Residues: CASIPQGGYNSPLHF.

This clonotype has more than one count but fewer than ten. This sequence joins TRBV4-1 and TRBJ2-7; the D is unclear. Trimming removed 1 base from V and 3 bases from J, with 13 bases in between. Looked up from germline, CDR1 is MGHRA and CDR2 is YSYEKL. The CDR3 length is 15 residues. The CDR3 nucleotides read TGCGCCAGCAGCCAAGGGCCTTCGGGCCACTACGAGCAGTACGTC. Protein product: CASSQGPSGHYEQYV.

There are a few counts of this clonotype. The chain employs TRBV7-3 and TRBJ2-3; possibly TRBD2 for D (5 bases). The CDR3 sequence is 15 residues long. V was shortened by 3 bases and J by 0 bases, with 10 bases between the two germline ends. Germline V gives CDR1 SGHTA, CDR2 FQGTGA. The CDR3 sequence: CASSFAGSSTDTQYF. Here the CDR3 DNA reads TGTGCCAGCAGCTTTGCGGGTTCCAGCACAGATACGCAGTATTTT.

The V call is TRBV18, the J call TRBJ1-1; weak D call: TRBD1 (6 bases). Germline lookup yields CDR1 KGHSH and CDR2 LQKENI. V was shortened by 4 bases and J by 7 bases, with 13 bases between the two germline ends. The CDR3 loop spans 13 amino acids. This chain's CDR3 is CASSQQGWGEAFF. In DNA form, the CDR3 reads TGTGCCAGCTCACAACAGGGATGGGGTGAAGCTTTCTTT.

This clonotype has just a few counts. The rearrangement links TRBV7-8 to TRBJ2-7, with 13 bases matching TRBD2. Trimming took 4 bases from V and 12 from J; bases not matched to a gene: 12. In germline, CDR1 is SGHVS, CDR2 FQNEAQ. This CDR3 comprises 15 residues. The chain's CDR3 is CASSSHPTSGGQMYV. The CDR3 DNA sequence: TGTGCCAGCAGCTCCCACCCGACTAGCGGGGGGCAGATGTACGTC.